This T cell receptor beta chain was recorded in a study of blood T cell repertoires in COVID-19. Sequencing was performed with immunoSEQ multiplex PCR; in TCRdb, only in-frame clones are kept and a portion is missing. Of 430,000 or so clones listed, around 90% are singletons. Germline-derived CDR1 and CDR2 are SGHNT and YYREEE (reference sequence). CDR3 length: 15 residues. V was cut by 0 bases and J by 5 bases, with 11 bases left in between. Seattle enrolled patients during active infection and tracked them longitudinally. The J gene is TRBJ2-2, the V gene TRBV5-4; D is possibly TRBD1 (5 bases). Source material: peripheral blood. The origin of this receptor is a man younger than 30 with COVID-19, enrolled during active disease. DNA for the CDR3: TGTGCCAGCAGCTTGGATAGGGGTAGGACCGGGGAGCTGTTTTTT. Amino acids: CASSLDRGRTGELFF.